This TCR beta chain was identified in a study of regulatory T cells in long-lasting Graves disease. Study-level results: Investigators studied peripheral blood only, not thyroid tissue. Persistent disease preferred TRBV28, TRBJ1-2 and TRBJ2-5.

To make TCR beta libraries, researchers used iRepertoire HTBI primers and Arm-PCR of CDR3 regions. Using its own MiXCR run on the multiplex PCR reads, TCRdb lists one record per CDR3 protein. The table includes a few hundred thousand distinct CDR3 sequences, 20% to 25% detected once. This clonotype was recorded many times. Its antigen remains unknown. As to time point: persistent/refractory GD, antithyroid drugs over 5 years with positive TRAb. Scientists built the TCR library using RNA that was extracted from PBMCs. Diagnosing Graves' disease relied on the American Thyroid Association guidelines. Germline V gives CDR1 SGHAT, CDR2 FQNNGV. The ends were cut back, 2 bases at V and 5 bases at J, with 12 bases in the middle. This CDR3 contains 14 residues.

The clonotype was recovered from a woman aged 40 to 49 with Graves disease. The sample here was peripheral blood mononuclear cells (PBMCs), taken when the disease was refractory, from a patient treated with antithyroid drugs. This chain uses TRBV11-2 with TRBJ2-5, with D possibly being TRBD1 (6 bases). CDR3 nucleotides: TGTGCCAGCAGCTTATGGGGGCCGGGGGAGACCCAGTACTTC. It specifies CASSLWGPGETQYF.